A selection of T cell receptor beta chains follows, all from one sample in a study of shared clonotypes between healthy human individuals. The table came from immunoSEQ multiplex PCR; TCRdb's copy has only in-frame clones and leaves some out. The sample has approximately 350,000 clones; less than 85% are singletons. The sample consisted of memory CD4+ T cells sorted from blood. These receptors were collected from a man aged 30 to 45 in good health. Each CDR3 is given without its conserved first and last residue. Part of the rows lack a size; the others show once, few, many or a class for expanded clones.

abundance,j_gene,v_gene,CDR3aa
NA,TRBJ1-2,TRBV4-2,ASSQGPGRGNGYT
NA,TRBJ1-5,TRBV14,ASSTGLNQPQH
NA,TRBJ2-1,TRBV18,ASSPNYNEQF
NA,TRBJ1-5,TRBV5-4,ASSLEGRTYSNQPQH
NA,TRBJ2-1,TRBV5-1,ASSWGLAGGHNEQF
NA,TRBJ1-3,TRBV15,ATSRARDTIY
NA,TRBJ1-5,TRBV11-2,ASSPRQVDQPQH
NA,TRBJ2-1,TRBV2,ASSVQGGRSYNEQF
NA,TRBJ1-1,TRBV5-6,ASSLQFNTEAF
NA,TRBJ1-1,TRBV9,ASSRSVGGVADTEAF
NA,TRBJ1-1,TRBV16,ASSPDRGAF
NA,TRBJ1-1,TRBV6-1,ASSRQLNTEAF
NA,TRBJ1-2,TRBV5-1,ASSLDTGYGYT
many,TRBJ1-5,TRBV5-5,ASSPAGQPHQPQH
few,TRBJ2-1,TRBV7-2,ASSLGAPTSYNEQF
NA,TRBJ2-7,TRBV10-1,ASSEGLAGGYEQY
NA,TRBJ2-7,TRBV14,ASSQERRTSGSNEQY
NA,TRBJ2-1,TRBV5-1,ASSLGQGPNNEQF
NA,TRBJ2-3,TRBV5-6,ASSRRRDTQY
few,TRBJ2-7,TRBV11-2,ASSRAPVYEQY
NA,TRBJ2-1,TRBV10-3,ATLDSNGYNEQF
NA,TRBJ2-4,TRBV7-9,ASSATQGQENIQY
NA,TRBJ2-3,TRBV29-1,SVTTHTDTQY
NA,TRBJ1-2,TRBV27,ASSLYFTRDGYT
NA,TRBJ2-1,TRBV5-1,ASSPPSVSYNEQF
NA,TRBJ2-3,TRBV25-1,ASGTRGTDTQY
NA,TRBJ1-5,TRBV27,ASSLAGGSNQPQH
few,TRBJ2-3,TRBV9,ASSVSVSSGRGWDTQY
NA,TRBJ2-1,TRBV11-2,ASSSLAGVQYNEQF
NA,TRBJ2-7,TRBV11-2,ASSLYPSRQNKYEQY
NA,TRBJ2-1,TRBV11-2,ASSLRPLPGGGPQHEQF
once,TRBJ2-7,TRBV7-8,ASSLRGGPQY
NA,TRBJ1-2,TRBV21-1,ASSKAVDSFGYT
NA,TRBJ2-7,TRBV4-1,ASSPNPGTKAHEQY
NA,TRBJ2-7,TRBV25-1,ASSEASGSDEQY
NA,TRBJ1-1,TRBV10-3,AIGTRFGEAF
many,TRBJ2-7,TRBV10-3,AIKIGGGSYEQY
NA,TRBJ2-1,TRBV7-8,ASRGASYNEQF
few,TRBJ2-3,TRBV7-2,ASSFTRSPDTQY
NA,TRBJ2-3,TRBV29-1,SVDQGGTDTQY
NA,TRBJ1-1,TRBV28,ASSSRTGSNTEAF
NA,TRBJ1-3,TRBV28,ASSSNSGNTIY